These 24 T cell receptor beta chains originate from one sample sequenced in a study of cytomegalovirus exposure and HLA in healthy donors. PCR was performed using 60 Vbeta and 13 Jbeta primers. The assay was immunoSEQ multiplex PCR, and TCRdb's table has in-frame clones only and misses some. The sample includes 97,000 or so clones, more than 60% of them seen just once. Sequenced input: PBMCs. These receptors were taken from a man aged 50 to 59 in good health and CMV-seronegative.

The chain links TRBV6-5 to TRBJ1-1; D ambiguous. CDR1 MNHEY and CDR2 SVGAGI come from the germline V gene. This CDR3 contains 14 residues. V lost 10 bases, J lost 3 bases, and 18 bases lay in between. CDR3 region: CATTPASFYTEAFF. CDR3 sequence (DNA): TGTGCCACCACCCCTGCGTCCTTTTACACTGAAGCTTTCTTT.

This clone was found a few times. This chain links TRBV5-4 with TRBJ2-3; D unresolved. Per germline, CDR1 SGHNT and CDR2 YYREEE (reference sequence). The CDR3 has 15 residues. Trimming left V 0 bases short and J 0 bases short, with 8 bases between. CDR3 loop: CASSLDVSSTDTQYF. The CDR3 DNA reads TGTGCCAGCAGCTTGGATGTTTCTAGCACAGATACGCAGTATTTT.

In DNA form, the CDR3 reads TGTGCCAGCACCGAGACCGGAAGGACAGAGACCTACGAGCAGTACTTC. This translates into CASTETGRTETYEQYF. This chain links TRBV28 with TRBJ2-7; D possibly corresponds to TRBD1 (6 bases). The length of the CDR3 is 16 residues. V lost 7 bases to trimming and J lost 2 bases, with 21 bases between them. The V gene's germline CDR1 is MDHEN and CDR2 SYDVKM.

The CDR3 spells CASSSQGANEQFF. In DNA, the CDR3 is TGTGCCAGCAGCTCGCAGGGGGCTAATGAGCAGTTCTTC. The gene calls are TRBV5-4 and TRBJ2-1, with 8 bases matching TRBD1. Germline CDR1 SGHNT, CDR2 YYREEE (reference sequence). The CDR3 loop spans 13 amino acids. The V segment lost 3 bases and the J segment 7 bases; nucleotides outside the gene matches: 3.

This sequence joins TRBV28 and TRBJ2-7; no clear D. Germline V gene sequence: CDR1 MDHEN, CDR2 SYDVKM. Trimming took off 7 bases at V and 2 bases at J, with 15 bases between the two ends. The CDR3 has 14 residues. This CDR3 reads CASKPPGSAYEQYF. As DNA, the CDR3 is TGTGCCAGCAAACCCCCCGGGTCAGCCTACGAGCAGTACTTC.

This clone turned up a few times. The rearrangement joins TRBV29-1 to TRBJ2-3, with TRBD2 matching over 7 bases. The CDR3 is 17 amino acids. The germline V gene has CDR1 SQVTM and CDR2 ANQGSEA. The V segment lost 0 bases and the J segment 0 bases; nucleotides outside the gene matches: 9. For the CDR3, the DNA is TGCAGCGTTGAAGATCTTGCCCTAGCGGCTAGCACAGATACGCAGTATTTT. It yields the protein CSVEDLALAASTDTQYF.

The chain uses TRBV5-1 and TRBJ2-3; D gene uncertain. CDR1 SGHRS and CDR2 YFSETQ come from the germline V gene. V lost 0 bases to trimming and J lost 3 bases, with 2 bases between them. The CDR3 length is 12 residues. This CDR3 reads CASSLATDTQYF. The DNA of the CDR3 is TGCGCCAGCAGCTTGGCGACAGATACGCAGTATTTT.

J is TRBJ2-7 and V is TRBV14; the D gene is possibly TRBD1 (5 bases). The germline V gene has CDR1 SGHDN and CDR2 FVKESK. The CDR3 spans 12 residues. Trimming cost V 1 base and J 4 bases, with 5 bases left between them. CDR3: CASSQAGYEQYF. CDR3 nucleotide sequence: TGTGCCAGCAGCCAAGCAGGGTACGAGCAGTACTTC.

CDR3 residues: CASSRDYPGGPQHF. In nucleotides, the CDR3 is TGCGCCAGCAGTCGGGACTACCCCGGGGGGCCCCAGCATTTT. The chain has TRBV5-1 and TRBJ1-5; maybe TRBD1 (5 bases). Trimming took off 5 bases at V and 9 bases at J, with 18 bases between the two ends. From germline, CDR1 is SGHRS and CDR2 YFSETQ. The CDR3 is 14 amino acids. The variable domain in full, completed from reference TRBV5-1 and TRBJ1-5, reads KAGVTQTPRYLIKTRGQQVTLSCSPISGHRSVSWYQQTPGQGLQFLFEYFSETQRNKGNFPGRFSGRQFSNSRSEMNVSTLELGDSALYLCASSRDYPGGPQHFGDGTRLSIL.

This chain joins TRBV10-1 and TRBJ2-3, with 7 bases fitting TRBD1. The ends lost 5 bases at V and 5 bases at J; junction bases unmatched: 7. Germline V gene sequence: CDR1 WNHNN, CDR2 SYGVQD (reference sequence). The CDR3 runs 14 residues. CDR3 nucleotide sequence: TGCGCCAGCAGTCGTGACAGGGTTGAAGATACGCAGTATTTT. Translated, it gives CASSRDRVEDTQYF.

J is TRBJ1-5 and V is TRBV7-8; possible D gene TRBD1, 5 bases. Trimming removed 7 bases from V and 5 bases from J, with 18 bases in between. Per germline, CDR1 SGHVS and CDR2 FQNEAQ. The CDR3 is 15 residues long. The CDR3 DNA is TGTGCCAGCACCACTCAGTGGGGGGAACATCAGCCCCAGCATTTT. Encoded protein: CASTTQWGEHQPQHF.

The V and J genes are TRBV9 and TRBJ2-1, with 7 bases fitting TRBD1. Germline V gene sequence: CDR1 SGDLS, CDR2 YYNGEE. This CDR3 spans 15 amino acids. Losses at the gene ends were 4 bases for V and 2 bases for J; bases not matched to a gene: 6. The CDR3 DNA is TGTGCCAGCAGCTTAAGACAGGGACCCTACAATGAGCAGTTCTTC. Residues: CASSLRQGPYNEQFF. The full variable domain, completed using reference TRBV9 and TRBJ2-1, is DSGVTQTPKHLITATGQRVTLRCSPRSGDLSVYWYQQSLDQGLQFLIQYYNGEERAKGNILERFSAQQFPDLHSELNLSSLELGDSALYFCASSLRQGPYNEQFFGPGTRLTVL.

The chain employs TRBV25-1 and TRBJ1-3; D perhaps matches TRBD1 (5 bases). The CDR3 is 16 amino acids. Trimming left V 4 bases short and J 2 bases short, with 15 bases between. Germline V gives CDR1 MGHDK, CDR2 SYGVNS. The CDR3 protein is CASSAMMAGPGNTIYF. CDR3 DNA: TGTGCCAGCAGTGCCATGATGGCGGGGCCTGGAAACACCATATATTTT.

J is TRBJ2-5 and V is TRBV7-8, with 9 bases identical to TRBD1. Germline V gene sequence: CDR1 SGHVS, CDR2 FQNEAQ. The CDR3 is 16 amino acids. V lost 3 bases to trimming and J lost 3 bases; unmatched junction nucleotides: 8. CDR3 in amino acids: CASSFNYGDREETQYF. Here the CDR3 DNA reads TGTGCCAGCAGCTTTAATTACGGGGACAGGGAAGAGACCCAGTACTTC.

The V call is TRBV9, the J call TRBJ1-1; D gene uncertain. The CDR3 covers 13 residues. V was clipped by 4 bases and J by 1 base, with 8 bases between them. Germline V CDR1 and CDR2: SGDLS, YYNGEE. The CDR3 sequence is CASSQTPNTEAFF. CDR3 nucleotide sequence: TGTGCCAGCAGCCAAACACCGAACACTGAAGCTTTCTTT. The variable domain in full, completed from reference TRBV9 and TRBJ1-1, reads DSGVTQTPKHLITATGQRVTLRCSPRSGDLSVYWYQQSLDQGLQFLIQYYNGEERAKGNILERFSAQQFPDLHSELNLSSLELGDSALYFCASSQTPNTEAFFGQGTRLTVV.

The chain joins TRBV6-1 to TRBJ1-1; D call uncertain. Deletions cut 8 bases from V and 1 base from J, with 11 bases between. In germline, CDR1 is MNHNS, CDR2 SASEGT. The CDR3 runs 13 residues. The DNA of the CDR3 is TGTGCCAGCGGTGCAGACTGGAACACTGAAGCTTTCTTT. This translates into CASGADWNTEAFF.

V is TRBV10-3 and J is TRBJ2-5; 7 nucleotides match TRBD1. This CDR3 region has 17 residues. V was pared by 5 bases and J by 8 bases, with 20 bases of the junction left unmatched. CDR1 and CDR2 (germline): ENHRY, SYGVKD. The CDR3 DNA is TGTGCCATCAGTACAGGAGAATCGGGACAGAGGAAGGGAACCCAGTACTTC. Protein: CAISTGESGQRKGTQYF.

The chain combines TRBV5-6 with TRBJ2-5, with D uncertain. The J call is in doubt because the DNA end fits TRBJ2-7 better. CDR1 is SGHDT, CDR2 YYEEEE, per germline. CDR3 length: 13 residues. CDR3 sequence: CASSLSPRYEQYF. The CDR3 DNA follows: TGTGCCAGCAGCTTGAGTCCCCGTTACGAGCAGTACTTC.

V gene TRBV6-4 combines with J gene TRBJ2-1; maybe TRBD2 (5 bases). Germline V gives CDR1 MRHNA, CDR2 SNTAGT. The ends were cut back, 3 bases at V and 7 bases at J, with 13 bases in the middle. The CDR3 has 14 amino acids. The CDR3 nucleotides are TGTGCCAGCAGTGAAGTCGGGGATCGAAATGAGCAGTTCTTC. Its protein is CASSEVGDRNEQFF.

The chain employs TRBV6-5 and TRBJ2-2; 8 nucleotides line up with TRBD2. The CDR3 covers 16 residues. Trimming removed 3 bases from V and 4 bases from J; junction bases left unmatched: 7. Germline lookup yields CDR1 MNHEY and CDR2 SVGAGI. The CDR3 DNA reads as TGTGCCAGCAGTTATCCGGGGGGGCCAAGCACCGGGGAGCTGTTTTTT. This encodes CASSYPGGPSTGELFF.

This rearrangement joins TRBV7-8 to TRBJ1-2; 11 bases line up with TRBD1. Per the germline V gene, CDR1 is SGHVS and CDR2 is FQNEAQ. The CDR3 covers 16 residues. V was pared by 4 bases and J by 4 bases, with 8 bases of the junction left unmatched. CDR3 in DNA: TGTGCCAGCAGCTCATTTGGACAGGGGGCATTCTATGGCTACACCTTC. It codes for CASSSFGQGAFYGYTF.

The rearrangement uses TRBV25-1 and TRBJ1-1; unclear D gene. Trimming shortened V by 6 bases and J by 1 base, and 6 bases separated the two germline ends. Germline lookup yields CDR1 MGHDK and CDR2 SYGVNS. The CDR3 is made up of 12 amino acids. The CDR3 spells CASRSGNTEAFF. Here the CDR3 DNA reads TGTGCCAGCAGGTCAGGGAACACTGAAGCTTTCTTT. Based on the CDR3 plus reference TRBV25-1 and TRBJ1-1, the full variable domain is EADIYQTPRYLVIGTGKKITLECSQTMGHDKMYWYQQDPGMELHLIHYSYGVNSTEKGDLSSESTVSRIRTEHFPLTLESARPSHTSQYLCASRSGNTEAFFGQGTRLTVV.

This clone occurred a few times. The V call is TRBV2, the J call TRBJ2-2; the D gene is possibly TRBD1 (5 bases). CDR3 length: 15 amino acids. Germline V lookup: CDR1 SNHLY, CDR2 FYNNEI. V was shortened by 4 bases and J by 4 bases, with 13 bases between the two germline ends. CDR3 nucleotide sequence: TGTGCCAGCAGTGCTCAGGGTCTGGTCACCGGGGAGCTGTTTTTT. Encoded protein: CASSAQGLVTGELFF.

The chain joins TRBV5-1 to TRBJ2-3; TRBD2 agrees at 11 bases. The CDR3 spans 19 residues. The V gene's germline CDR1 is SGHRS and CDR2 YFSETQ. The junction had 17 bases not matched to a gene; V was cut back by 3 bases and J by 5 bases. CDR3 nucleotides: TGCGCCAGCAGCTCGACTTACCCCGGACTAGCGGGTACCGTAGATACGCAGTATTTT. It translates to CASSSTYPGLAGTVDTQYF.